Listed here are 28 T cell receptor beta chains from one sample, sequenced in a study of T cell repertoires in cytomegalovirus infection. Each CDR3 protein gets one entry after TCRdb re-called the reads with MiXCR. The table lists fewer than 200,000 distinct CDR3 sequences, around 14% of them singletons. Sequencing was carried out using PBMCs. These receptors all stem from a human donor in good health (CMV status not recorded). Some clones in this sample may be carry-over from other donors' samples.

This clonotype showed up many times. The CDR3 region is CASSRGQSTYEQYF. The CDR3 bases are TGTGCCAGCAGTCGGGGACAGAGCACCTACGAGCAGTACTTC. The chain links TRBV6-5 to TRBJ2-7; 7 bases map to TRBD1. J gave up 2 bases and V 5 bases, and 6 bases lay outside the gene matches. Germline CDR1 reads MNHEY; CDR2 reads SVGAGI. CDR3 size: 14 residues.

This clonotype was seen a handful of times. The CDR3 DNA is TGCAGCTCCTATTTCGGAAACACCATATATTTT. Its protein is CSSYFGNTIYF. The chain links TRBV29-1 to TRBJ1-3, with no clear D. V shed 8 bases and J shed 4 bases, with 9 bases lying between them. The CDR3 runs to 11 residues. Germline V CDR1 and CDR2: SQVTM, ANQGSEA.

V and J are TRBV10-3 and TRBJ1-1; tentative D call: TRBD1 (5 bases). Germline V gives CDR1 ENHRY, CDR2 SYGVKD. The V end was cut by 8 bases, the J end by 2 bases, with 15 bases between. The CDR3 consists of 14 residues. The CDR3 region is CAIGRDGVNTEAFF. CDR3 bases: TGTGCCATCGGCCGGGACGGAGTAAACACTGAAGCTTTCTTT.

The rearrangement uses TRBV24-1 and TRBJ1-5; TRBD1 agrees at 9 bases. Germline V gene lookup returns CDR1 KGHDR and CDR2 SFDVKD. The V gene end was trimmed by 2 bases and the J gene end by 7 bases; junction bases not matched to a gene: 8. The CDR3 spans 16 residues. The CDR3 DNA reads as TGTGCCACCAGTGATTCCGGGACAGGGATGATACAGCCCCAGCATTTT. This translates into CATSDSGTGMIQPQHF.

The V call is TRBV6-5, the J call TRBJ2-1, with 8 bases lining up with TRBD2. Per germline, CDR1 MNHEY and CDR2 SVGAGI. The CDR3 extends over 15 amino acids. The V segment lost 3 bases and the J segment 2 bases; nucleotides outside the gene matches: 3. CDR3 sequence reads: CASSYSGATYNEQFF. CDR3 nucleotides: TGTGCCAGCAGTTATAGCGGGGCGACCTACAATGAGCAGTTCTTC.

This clonotype has at least ten counts. V gene TRBV19 combines with J gene TRBJ2-2, with D perhaps assigned TRBD1 or TRBD2 (5 bases each). CDR3 size: 14 residues. V was cut by 7 bases and J by 1 base, with 10 bases left in between. The germline CDR1 and CDR2 sequences are LNHDA and SQIVND (reference sequence). CDR3 protein: CASKRDQNTGELFF. The CDR3 DNA reads TGTGCCAGTAAAAGGGACCAGAACACCGGGGAGCTGTTTTTT.

Many counts were recorded for this clonotype. The gene calls are TRBV25-1 and TRBJ1-1; D may be TRBD1 (5 bases). Trimming pared 6 bases from V and 2 bases from J, leaving 13 bases between. CDR3 size: 14 residues. CDR1 is MGHDK, CDR2 SYGVNS, per germline. CDR3 loop: CASRETGVNTEAFF. CDR3 nucleotides: TGTGCCAGCAGAGAAACGGGGGTTAACACTGAAGCTTTCTTT.

This clonotype was observed a few times. The rearrangement joins TRBV10-3 to TRBJ1-1; D might be TRBD1 (5 bases). Germline V CDR1 and CDR2: ENHRY, SYGVKD. V dropped 4 bases and J dropped 5 bases, with 8 bases sitting between them. The CDR3 has 12 residues. The CDR3 sequence is CAISGGGTEAFF. The CDR3 nucleotides are TGTGCCATCAGTGGGGGGGGGACTGAAGCTTTCTTT.

The sample holds many counts of this clonotype. V usage is TRBV5-1 and J usage is TRBJ2-5, with 8 bases identical to TRBD2. The CDR3 is 15 residues long. Germline loops: CDR1 SGHRS, CDR2 YFSETQ. V shed 0 bases, J shed 5 bases, and the junction held 6 bases outside the gene matches. The chain's CDR3 is CASSLEGTRSETQYF. The DNA for the CDR3 is TGCGCCAGCAGCTTGGAAGGGACTAGGAGTGAGACCCAGTACTTC.

This clonotype was recorded many times. The chain joins TRBV19 to TRBJ2-7; D possibly corresponds to TRBD2 (5 bases). Germline CDR1 is LNHDA and CDR2 is SQIVND (reference sequence). V dropped 4 bases and J dropped 4 bases, with 14 bases sitting between them. The CDR3 spans 14 residues. The CDR3 loop reads CASSKTPGLYEQYF. The DNA for the CDR3 is TGTGCCAGTAGTAAGACCCCGGGGTTGTACGAGCAGTACTTC.

This clonotype was observed a handful of times. CDR3 sequence reads: CASSQSRYTEAFF. Here the CDR3 DNA reads TGTGCCAGCAGCCAAAGTAGATACACTGAAGCTTTCTTT. The chain is built from TRBV14 and TRBJ1-1; D gene unclear. This CDR3 is built from 13 residues. Germline-derived CDR1 and CDR2 are SGHDN and FVKESK. Trimming took 2 bases from V and 3 from J, leaving 7 bases between them.

Many counts were recorded for this clonotype. The rearrangement uses TRBV5-4 and TRBJ2-1; possible D gene TRBD1, 5 bases. V lost 4 bases, J lost 7 bases, and 18 bases lay in between. CDR3 size: 15 residues. Germline V lookup: CDR1 SGHNT, CDR2 YYREEE (reference sequence). The CDR3 DNA reads as TGTGCCAGCAGCAAGATCGGGCCAGGGTTGAATGAGCAGTTCTTC. It specifies CASSKIGPGLNEQFF.

This clonotype came up a few times. J is TRBJ2-7 and V is TRBV6-8; TRBD1 might be the D (6 bases). Germline CDR1 is MNHGY and CDR2 is SAAAGT. This CDR3 is 16 amino acids long. V was trimmed by 2 bases and J by 2 bases, leaving 16 bases between them. The CDR3 DNA sequence: TGTGCCAGCAGTTACCTTTCAAACGACAGGCCCTACGAGCAGTACTTC. The encoded protein is CASSYLSNDRPYEQYF.

This clonotype was found a few times. J is TRBJ2-2 and V is TRBV20-1; 7 nucleotides agree with TRBD2. In germline, CDR1 is DFQATT, CDR2 SNEGSKA (reference sequence). This CDR3 contains 14 residues. Trimming cost V 3 bases and J 6 bases; bases outside gene matches: 7. The CDR3 spells CSAREAGEAGELFF. The CDR3 DNA sequence: TGCAGTGCTAGGGAGGCGGGAGAAGCCGGGGAGCTGTTTTTT.

This clonotype was counted a few times. This CDR3 is CASSPILGRENIQYF. For the CDR3, the DNA is TGTGCCAGCAGTCCTATACTAGGGAGGGAGAACATTCAGTACTTC. This chain uses TRBV12-3 or TRBV12-4 with TRBJ2-4, with 7 nucleotides matching TRBD2. Germline trimming cut 5 bases from V and 7 bases from J; bases unmatched to any gene: 11. The CDR3 contains 15 residues.

J is TRBJ2-7 and V is TRBV30, with TRBD1 matching 7 bases. The germline V gene has CDR1 GTSNPN and CDR2 SVGIG (reference sequence). The ends lost 2 bases at V and 0 bases at J; junction bases unmatched: 7. The CDR3 consists of 15 residues. The CDR3 coding sequence is TGTGCCTGGAGTTCCGGACAGGCCATCTCCTACGAGCAGTACTTC. Its translation is CAWSSGQAISYEQYF.

A remark on this clonotype: This clone may be a read error of a much larger clone one base away. The rearrangement joins TRBV12-3 or TRBV12-4 to TRBJ1-3; TRBD1 is a possible D gene (5 bases). V was trimmed by 2 bases and J by 0 bases, leaving 11 bases between them. This CDR3 is 16 amino acids long. CDR3 nucleotides: TGTGCCAGCAGTTTAAGACAGACAAGCTCTGGAAACACCATATATTTT. Translated, it gives CASSLRQTSSGNTIYF.

This clonotype was counted many times. J is TRBJ1-2 and V is TRBV7-2; 7 bases map to TRBD1. This CDR3 spans 15 amino acids. V was pared by 3 bases and J by 5 bases, with 9 bases of the junction left unmatched. CDR1 and CDR2 (germline): SGHTA, FQGNSA. CDR3 sequence: CASSLGQQPGYGYTF. The CDR3 nucleotides are TGTGCCAGCAGCTTGGGACAGCAGCCTGGGTATGGCTACACCTTC.

This clonotype was counted between two and nine times. The rearrangement joins TRBV12-3 or TRBV12-4 to TRBJ1-2, with a tentative D call TRBD1 (6 bases). V dropped 4 bases and J dropped 0 bases, with 12 bases sitting between them. The CDR3 consists of 15 residues. The CDR3 sequence is CASSSGTRSNYGYTF. The CDR3 bases are TGTGCCAGCAGTTCCGGGACAAGATCTAACTATGGCTACACCTTC.

This clonotype showed up just a few times. This chain connects TRBV27 to TRBJ1-2; no clear D gene. The CDR3 length is 12 residues. Germline V gives CDR1 MNHEY, CDR2 SMNVEV (reference sequence). Trimming stripped 8 bases from V and 7 bases from J, with 14 bases between. DNA of the CDR3: TGTGCCAGCGGCGGGGAAGGGTCTGGCTACACCTTC. Residues: CASGGEGSGYTF.

There are many counts of this clonotype. V and J are TRBV7-6 and TRBJ2-1; D is perhaps TRBD1 or TRBD2 (6 bases each). The CDR3 totals 18 residues. V dropped 6 bases and J dropped 0 bases, with 21 bases sitting between them. Germline V gene lookup returns CDR1 SGHVS and CDR2 FNYEAQ. The CDR3 DNA sequence: TGTGCCAGCAGGGTAGGGGGGCAGGAGGCAAGCTCCTACAATGAGCAGTTCTTC. This encodes CASRVGGQEASSYNEQFF.

This clonotype was picked up many times. The chain combines TRBV7-2 with TRBJ2-5, with 8 bases that match TRBD1. The CDR3 has 14 amino acids. V shed 5 bases, J shed 5 bases, and the junction held 7 bases outside the gene matches. Per the germline V gene, CDR1 is SGHTA and CDR2 is FQGNSA. As DNA, the CDR3 is TGTGCCAGCAGCCCGGACAGGGTTAAGGAGACCCAGTACTTC. Translating it yields CASSPDRVKETQYF.

The sample holds a few counts of this clonotype. The chain recombines TRBV12-3 or TRBV12-4 with TRBJ1-5; 9 nucleotides line up with TRBD1. This CDR3 is 15 amino acids long. The J segment lost 6 bases and the V segment lost 6 bases, leaving 9 bases of the junction unmatched. As DNA, the CDR3 is TGTGCCAGCAGCCTTACAGGGGGCGGGGGTCAGCCCCAGCATTTT. This gives the protein CASSLTGGGGQPQHF.

This clonotype has a count of ten or more. The rearrangement links TRBV7-2 to TRBJ2-2; D is unresolved. V was pared by 2 bases and J by 4 bases, with 5 bases between. This CDR3 region has 13 residues. Germline values: CDR1 SGHTA, CDR2 FQGNSA. The CDR3 sequence is CASSLSGTGELFF. The CDR3, as DNA: TGTGCCAGCAGCTTATCGGGCACCGGGGAGCTGTTTTTT.

This clonotype was picked up a small number of times. The chain has TRBV20-1 and TRBJ2-3; D gene uncertain. V was trimmed by 6 bases and J by 2 bases, leaving 12 bases between them. Per germline, CDR1 DFQATT and CDR2 SNEGSKA (reference sequence). CDR3 length equals 13 residues. The CDR3 protein is CSARNWDTDTQYF. The DNA for the CDR3 is TGCAGTGCCAGGAACTGGGACACAGATACGCAGTATTTT.

This clonotype showed up just a few times. The chain links TRBV4-1 to TRBJ2-7; D is possibly TRBD2 (6 bases). Germline lookup yields CDR1 MGHRA and CDR2 YSYEKL. CDR3 length: 11 amino acids. V was pared by 4 bases and J by 8 bases, with 9 bases between. The CDR3 nucleotides are TGCGCCAGCAGCCCCGGGGGAAAGCAGTACTTC. Translation gives CASSPGGKQYF.

This clonotype was observed a handful of times. The chain has TRBV5-1 and TRBJ2-5, with TRBD2 matching 8 bases. The length of the CDR3 is 14 residues. Trimming removed 4 bases from V and 3 bases from J; junction bases left unmatched: 5. CDR1 SGHRS and CDR2 YFSETQ come from the germline V gene. The CDR3 spells CASSPSGSKETQYF. The CDR3 DNA is TGCGCCAGCAGCCCCAGCGGGAGTAAAGAGACCCAGTACTTC.

This clonotype has a count of ten or more. The rearrangement uses TRBV5-5 and TRBJ2-1, with unresolved D. Deletions cut 0 bases from V and 0 bases from J, with 10 bases between. This CDR3 contains 16 residues. Germline V gene data show CDR1 as SGHKS and CDR2 as YYEKEE (reference sequence). For the CDR3, the DNA is TGTGCCAGCAGCTTGGCGGTGGGAAGCTCCTACAATGAGCAGTTCTTC. Residues: CASSLAVGSSYNEQFF.